Sequencing of this T cell receptor beta chain was carried out in a study of tumor-infiltrating lymphocytes in oesophageal squamous cell carcinoma. The CDR3 has 13 residues. V was trimmed by 6 bases and J by 6 bases, leaving 13 bases between them. TCRdb itself ran the PCR reads through MiXCR, one entry per CDR3 protein. Here the sample spans some 9,900 distinct CDR3 sequences, approximately 62% being singletons. Sequenced: esophageal tumor tissue. The sequence was collected from a male donor with esophageal squamous cell carcinoma. This chain uses TRBV7-1 with TRBJ2-3; D perhaps matches TRBD1 (6 bases). TRBV7-1 counts as an open reading frame of uncertain function. CDR3 in amino acids: CASSPTGVDTQYF. Here the CDR3 DNA reads TGTGCCAGCAGTCCGACAGGAGTGGATACGCAGTATTTT.